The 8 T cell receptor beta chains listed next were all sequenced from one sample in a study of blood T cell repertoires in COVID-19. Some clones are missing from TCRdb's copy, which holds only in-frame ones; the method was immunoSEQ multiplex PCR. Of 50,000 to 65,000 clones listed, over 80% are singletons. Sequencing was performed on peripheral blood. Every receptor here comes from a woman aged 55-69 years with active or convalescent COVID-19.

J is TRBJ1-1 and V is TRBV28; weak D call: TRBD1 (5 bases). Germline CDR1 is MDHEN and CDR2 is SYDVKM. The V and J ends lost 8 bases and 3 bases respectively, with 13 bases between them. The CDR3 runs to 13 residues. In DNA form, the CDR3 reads TGTGCCAGCTCGGGTGCGGGGGACACTGAAGCTTTCTTT. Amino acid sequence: CASSGAGDTEAFF.

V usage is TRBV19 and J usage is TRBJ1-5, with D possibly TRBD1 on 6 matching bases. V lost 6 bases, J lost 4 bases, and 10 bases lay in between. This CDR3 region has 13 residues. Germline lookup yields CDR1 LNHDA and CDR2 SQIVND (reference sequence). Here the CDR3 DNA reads TGTGCCAGTAGAGGACAGCAGAATCAGCCCCAGCATTTT. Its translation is CASRGQQNQPQHF.

The CDR3 region is CASSLDGRADGELFF. The CDR3 region has the DNA TGTGCCAGCAGCTTAGATGGGAGGGCCGACGGGGAGCTGTTTTTT. The V call is TRBV7-2, the J call TRBJ2-2; TRBD2 aligns across 7 bases. Germline loops: CDR1 SGHTA, CDR2 FQGNSA. V gave up 1 base and J gave up 7 bases; unmatched junction bases: 6. The CDR3 runs 15 residues.

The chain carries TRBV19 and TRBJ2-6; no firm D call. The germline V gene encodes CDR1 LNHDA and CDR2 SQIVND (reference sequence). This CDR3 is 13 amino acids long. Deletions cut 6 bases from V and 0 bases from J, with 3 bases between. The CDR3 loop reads CASSSSGANVLTF. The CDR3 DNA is TGTGCCAGTAGCAGCTCTGGGGCCAACGTCCTGACTTTC.

The CDR3 DNA follows: TGTGCCAGCAGTTACAGGCGACAGCTTAACTATGGCTACACCTTC. Amino acids: CASSYRRQLNYGYTF. The rearrangement uses TRBV6-5 and TRBJ1-2; tentative D call: TRBD1 (5 bases). Looked up from germline, CDR1 is MNHEY and CDR2 is SVGAGI. CDR3 length: 15 residues. V lost 2 bases and J 1 base, leaving 11 bases between the germline ends.

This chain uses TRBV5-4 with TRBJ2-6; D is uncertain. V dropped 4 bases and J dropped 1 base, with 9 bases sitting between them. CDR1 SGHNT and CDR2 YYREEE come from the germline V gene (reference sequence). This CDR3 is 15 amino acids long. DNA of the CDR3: TGTGCCAGCAGCGCAGACTCGTCTGGGGCCAACGTCCTGACTTTC. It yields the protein CASSADSSGANVLTF. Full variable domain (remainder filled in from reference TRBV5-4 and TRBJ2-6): ETGVTQSPTHLIKTRGQQVTLRCSSQSGHNTVSWYQQALGQGPQFIFQYYREEENGRGNFPPRFSGLQFPNYSSELNVNALELDDSALYLCASSADSSGANVLTFGAGSRLTVL.

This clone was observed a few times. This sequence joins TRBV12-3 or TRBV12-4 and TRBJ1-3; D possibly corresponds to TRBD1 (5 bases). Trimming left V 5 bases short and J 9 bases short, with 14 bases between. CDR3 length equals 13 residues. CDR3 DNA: TGTGCCAGCAGTCAAGACCAGGGTACCACCATATATTTT. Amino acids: CASSQDQGTTIYF.

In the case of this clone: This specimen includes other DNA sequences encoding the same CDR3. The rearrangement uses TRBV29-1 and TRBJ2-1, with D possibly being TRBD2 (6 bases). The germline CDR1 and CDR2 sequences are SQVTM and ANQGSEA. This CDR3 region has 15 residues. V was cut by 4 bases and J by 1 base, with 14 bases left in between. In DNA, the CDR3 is TGCAGCGTTGGGCGGAGCGGGCCTTCCTACAATGAGCAGTTCTTC. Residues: CSVGRSGPSYNEQFF.